What follows is one T cell receptor (beta chain) and its context. Its antigen is not identified. The CDR3 covers 13 residues. Germline V gene lookup returns CDR1 SQVTM and CDR2 ANQGSEA. Trimming stripped 4 bases from V and 2 bases from J, with 12 bases between. The data originate from a study of CD8+ T cells in alopecia areata. RNA was extracted and reverse transcribed into cDNA as the sequencing template. The table came from immunoSEQ multiplex PCR; TCRdb's copy has only in-frame clones and leaves some out. The table records fewer than 200,000 clones, approximately 56% of them present only once. Study-wide results and limits: Besides other cells, scalp samples also yield sequences of resident alphabeta T cells from normal skin.

The rearrangement uses TRBV29-1 and TRBJ2-7; D may be TRBD1 (5 bases). The sequencing here drew on CD4+ T cells sorted from blood, taken at week 0. The sequence was collected from a human donor with alopecia areata. In DNA form, the CDR3 reads TGCAGCGTTGGCGGCAGGGCTACCTACGAGCAGTACTTC. It encodes CSVGGRATYEQYF.